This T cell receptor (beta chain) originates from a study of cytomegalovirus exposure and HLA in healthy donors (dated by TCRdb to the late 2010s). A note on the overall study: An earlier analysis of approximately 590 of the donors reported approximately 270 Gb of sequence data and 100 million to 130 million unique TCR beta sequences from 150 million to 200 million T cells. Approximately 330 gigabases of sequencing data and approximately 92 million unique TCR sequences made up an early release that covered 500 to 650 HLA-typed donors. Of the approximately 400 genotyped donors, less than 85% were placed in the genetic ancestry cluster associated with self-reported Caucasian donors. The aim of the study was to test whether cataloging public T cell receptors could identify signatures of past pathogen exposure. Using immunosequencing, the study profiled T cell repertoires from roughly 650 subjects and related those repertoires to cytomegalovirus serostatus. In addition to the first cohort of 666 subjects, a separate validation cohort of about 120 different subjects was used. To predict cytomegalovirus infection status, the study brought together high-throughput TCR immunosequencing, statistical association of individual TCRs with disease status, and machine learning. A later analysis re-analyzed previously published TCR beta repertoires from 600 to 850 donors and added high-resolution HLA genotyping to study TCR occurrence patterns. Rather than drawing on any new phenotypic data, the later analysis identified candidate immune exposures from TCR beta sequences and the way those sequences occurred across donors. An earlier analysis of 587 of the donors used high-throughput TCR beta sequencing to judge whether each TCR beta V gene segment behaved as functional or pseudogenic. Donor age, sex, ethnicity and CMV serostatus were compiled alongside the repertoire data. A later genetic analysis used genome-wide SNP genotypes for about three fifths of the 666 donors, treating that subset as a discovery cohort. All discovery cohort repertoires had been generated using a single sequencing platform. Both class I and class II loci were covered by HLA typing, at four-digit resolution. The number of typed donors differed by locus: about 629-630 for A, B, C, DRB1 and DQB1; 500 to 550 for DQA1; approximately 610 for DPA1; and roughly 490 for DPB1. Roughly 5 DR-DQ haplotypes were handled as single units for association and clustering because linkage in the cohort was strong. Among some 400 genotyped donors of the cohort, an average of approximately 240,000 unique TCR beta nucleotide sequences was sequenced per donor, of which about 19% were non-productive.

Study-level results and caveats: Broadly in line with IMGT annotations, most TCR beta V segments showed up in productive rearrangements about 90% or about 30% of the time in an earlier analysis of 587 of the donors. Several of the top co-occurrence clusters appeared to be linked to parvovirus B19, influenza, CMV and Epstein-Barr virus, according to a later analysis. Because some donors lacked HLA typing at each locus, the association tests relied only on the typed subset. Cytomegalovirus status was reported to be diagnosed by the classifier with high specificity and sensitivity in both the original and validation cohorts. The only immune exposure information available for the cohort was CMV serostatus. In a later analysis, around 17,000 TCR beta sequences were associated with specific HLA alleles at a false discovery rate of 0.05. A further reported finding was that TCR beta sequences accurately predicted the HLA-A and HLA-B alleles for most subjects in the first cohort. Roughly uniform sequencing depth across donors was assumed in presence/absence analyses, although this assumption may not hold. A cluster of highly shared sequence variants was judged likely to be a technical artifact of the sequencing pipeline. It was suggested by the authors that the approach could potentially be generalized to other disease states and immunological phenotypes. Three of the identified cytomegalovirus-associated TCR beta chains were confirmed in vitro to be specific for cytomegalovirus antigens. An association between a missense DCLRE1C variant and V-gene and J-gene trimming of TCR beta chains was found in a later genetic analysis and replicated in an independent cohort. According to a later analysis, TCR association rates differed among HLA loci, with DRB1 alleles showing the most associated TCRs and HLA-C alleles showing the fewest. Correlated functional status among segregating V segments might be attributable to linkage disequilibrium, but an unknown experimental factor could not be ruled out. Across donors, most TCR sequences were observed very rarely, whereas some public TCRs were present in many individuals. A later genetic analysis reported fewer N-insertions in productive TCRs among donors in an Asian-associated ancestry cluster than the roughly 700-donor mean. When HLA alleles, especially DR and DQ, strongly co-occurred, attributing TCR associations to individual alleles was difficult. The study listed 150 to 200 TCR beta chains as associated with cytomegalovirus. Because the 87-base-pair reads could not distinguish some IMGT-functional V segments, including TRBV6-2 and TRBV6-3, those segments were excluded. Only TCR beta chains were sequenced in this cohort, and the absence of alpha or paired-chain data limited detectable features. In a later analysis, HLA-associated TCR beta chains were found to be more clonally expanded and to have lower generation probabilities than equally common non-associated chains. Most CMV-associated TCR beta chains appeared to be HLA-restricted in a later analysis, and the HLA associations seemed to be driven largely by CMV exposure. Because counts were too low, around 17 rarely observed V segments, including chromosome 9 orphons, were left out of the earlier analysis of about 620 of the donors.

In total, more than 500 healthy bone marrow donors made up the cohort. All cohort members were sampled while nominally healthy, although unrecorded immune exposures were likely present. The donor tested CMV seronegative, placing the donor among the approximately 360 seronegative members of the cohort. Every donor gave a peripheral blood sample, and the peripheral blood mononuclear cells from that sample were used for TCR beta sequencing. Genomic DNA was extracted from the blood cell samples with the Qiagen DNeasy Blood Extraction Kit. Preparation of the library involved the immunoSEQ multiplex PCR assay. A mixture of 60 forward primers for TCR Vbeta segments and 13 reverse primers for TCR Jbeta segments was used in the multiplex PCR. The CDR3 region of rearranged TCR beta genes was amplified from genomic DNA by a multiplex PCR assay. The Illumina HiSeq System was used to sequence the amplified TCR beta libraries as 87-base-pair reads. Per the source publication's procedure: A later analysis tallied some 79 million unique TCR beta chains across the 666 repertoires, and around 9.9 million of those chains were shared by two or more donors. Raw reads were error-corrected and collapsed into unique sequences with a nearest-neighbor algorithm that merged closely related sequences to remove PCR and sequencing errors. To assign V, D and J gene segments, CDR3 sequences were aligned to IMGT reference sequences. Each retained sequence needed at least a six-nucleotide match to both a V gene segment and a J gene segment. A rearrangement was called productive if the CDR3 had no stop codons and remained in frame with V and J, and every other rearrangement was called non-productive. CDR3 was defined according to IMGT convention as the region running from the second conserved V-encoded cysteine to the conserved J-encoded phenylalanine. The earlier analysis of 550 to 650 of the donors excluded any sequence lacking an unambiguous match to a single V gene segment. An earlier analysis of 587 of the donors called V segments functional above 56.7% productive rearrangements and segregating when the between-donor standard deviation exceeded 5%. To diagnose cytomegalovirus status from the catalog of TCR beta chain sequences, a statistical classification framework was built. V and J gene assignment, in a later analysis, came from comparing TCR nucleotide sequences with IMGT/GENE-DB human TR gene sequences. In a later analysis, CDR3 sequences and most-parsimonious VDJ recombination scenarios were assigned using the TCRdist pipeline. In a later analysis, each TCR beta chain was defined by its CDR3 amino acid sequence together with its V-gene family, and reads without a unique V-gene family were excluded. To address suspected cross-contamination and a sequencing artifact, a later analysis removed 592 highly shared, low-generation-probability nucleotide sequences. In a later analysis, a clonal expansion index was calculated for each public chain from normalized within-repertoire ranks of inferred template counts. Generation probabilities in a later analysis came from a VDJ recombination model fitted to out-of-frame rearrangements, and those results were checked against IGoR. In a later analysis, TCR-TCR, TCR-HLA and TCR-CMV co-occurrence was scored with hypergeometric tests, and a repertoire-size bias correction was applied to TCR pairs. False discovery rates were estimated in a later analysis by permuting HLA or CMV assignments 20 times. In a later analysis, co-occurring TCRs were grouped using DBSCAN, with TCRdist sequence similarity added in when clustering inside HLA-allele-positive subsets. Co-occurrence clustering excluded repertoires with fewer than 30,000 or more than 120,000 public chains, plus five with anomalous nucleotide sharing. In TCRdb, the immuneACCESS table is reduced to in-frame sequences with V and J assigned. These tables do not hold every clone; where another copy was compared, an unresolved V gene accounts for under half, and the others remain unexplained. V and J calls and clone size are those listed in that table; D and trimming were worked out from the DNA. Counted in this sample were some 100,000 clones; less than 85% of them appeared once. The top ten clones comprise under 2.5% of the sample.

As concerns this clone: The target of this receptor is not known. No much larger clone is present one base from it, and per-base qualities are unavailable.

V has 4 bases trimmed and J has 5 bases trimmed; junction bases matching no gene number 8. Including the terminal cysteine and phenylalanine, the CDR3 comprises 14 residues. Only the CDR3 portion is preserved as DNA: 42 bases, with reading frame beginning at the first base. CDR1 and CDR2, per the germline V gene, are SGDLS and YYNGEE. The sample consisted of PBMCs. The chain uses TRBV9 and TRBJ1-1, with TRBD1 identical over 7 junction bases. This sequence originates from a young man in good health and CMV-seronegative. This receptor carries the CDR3 CASSPRQGDTEAFF. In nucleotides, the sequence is TGTGCCAGCAGCCCTCGACAGGGAGATACTGAAGCTTTCTTT.